This T cell receptor (beta chain) was obtained from a study of blood T cell repertoires in COVID-19 (dated by TCRdb to about 2020). With respect to the entire study: Collaborator samples came from the United States, Italy and Spain and covered acute and convalescent phases of COVID-19. The material from the prospective study consisted of cDNA or gDNA derived from T cells, B-cell-depleted T cells, or PBMCs. Deeply sampled blood TCRbeta repertoires from subjects exposed to, actively infected with, or recovered from COVID-19 were included in the dataset. A freely available public database, intended as a resource for researchers studying the immune response to SARS-CoV-2, is where the repertoires were released. Samples were obtained from the ongoing ImmuneRACE study (first 160 participants) and from 950 to 1,500 subjects provided by 6 global collaborators. Nearly every sample came with metadata listing a de-identified subject ID, COVID-19 status, age in years and sex. HLA class I and class II types, where available, came from metadata supplied by the sample provider rather than from assay-based typing.

Remarks on this clone: This clone's antigen is unknown. The record has no base qualities; no much larger clone is one base away.

TCRbeta CDR3 regions were amplified from genomic DNA using the immunoSEQ Assay, a bias-controlled multiplex PCR. For the original study's pipeline: The number of nucleated cells in each sample was estimated by amplification of reference gene primers within the assay. Sequence reads were collapsed and filtered to measure the absolute abundance of every unique TCRbeta CDR3 rearrangement. For each sample, productive Simpson clonality was calculated as the square root of Simpson's diversity index over productive rearrangements. Not all clones reach the TCRdb copy of this immuneACCESS table, which keeps in-frame sequences only. Checked studies attribute under half of the gap to unresolved V genes and leave the rest unexplained. From that table come the V and J calls and clone size; the DNA was used to work out D and trimming. The sample table contains under 250,000 clones; only one count was recorded for 82% of them. The biggest ten clones account for 5.2% of the sample.

One collaborating source in Seattle enrolled patients while the patients were actively infected and followed the patients over time throughout the course of disease. The collaborating institutions used their own protocols to collect whole blood in K2EDTA tubes. For TCRbeta analysis, collaborator samples were shipped as frozen whole blood, as isolated PBMCs, or as DNA extracted from either sample type. The V end loses 5 bases and the J end loses 2 bases, and a stretch of 20 bases separates them. The CDR3 covers 17 residues, taking in both the cysteine and the phenylalanine. Kept here is only the CDR3 DNA, which spans 51 bases and is read in frame from base 1. The germline V gene (reference sequence) supplies CDR1 LGHDT and CDR2 YNNKEL. Points the paper makes about the study in general: The amount of clinical and demographic metadata varied by source and participant and was provided uncurated.

The rearranged segments are TRBV3-1 (or the pseudogene TRBV3-2) and TRBJ2-3; tentative D gene TRBD1, with 5 bases matching. The TCR was taken from a woman in her 70s with COVID-19, enrolled during active disease. The material sequenced was peripheral blood. This receptor has the CDR3 CASSRGWALVATDTQYF. The nucleotides read TGTGCCAGCAGCAGGGGTTGGGCCCTCGTAGCCACAGATACGCAGTATTTT.